Described below is a single TCR beta chain sequence and its context. Antigen specificity is unknown. This sample was included in a study of memory CD4+ T cells and cytomegalovirus serostatus. The CDR3 contains 12 residues. Germline CDR1 LGHNA, CDR2 YNFKEQ. Trimming left V 1 base short and J 8 bases short, with 6 bases between. The sort gate was single viable CD3+CD4+CD8-CD45RO+ cells for memory CD4+ T cells. Study-wide results and caveats: Suggested: most of the CMV-linked TCR signature lies in CD4+ memory cells.

Libraries were prepared by immunoSEQ multiplex PCR; TCRdb keeps only in-frame clonotypes and omits some of them. Here the sample spans about 75,000 clones, around 80% being singletons. The chain is built from TRBV4-2 and TRBJ2-1; D possibly uses TRBD1 or TRBD2 (5 bases each). This receptor was identified in an adult in good health and CMV-seropositive. The material sequenced was memory CD4+ T cells from blood. The chain's CDR3 is CASSQVGDEQFF. The DNA of the CDR3 is TGTGCCAGCAGCCAAGTGGGGGATGAGCAGTTCTTC.